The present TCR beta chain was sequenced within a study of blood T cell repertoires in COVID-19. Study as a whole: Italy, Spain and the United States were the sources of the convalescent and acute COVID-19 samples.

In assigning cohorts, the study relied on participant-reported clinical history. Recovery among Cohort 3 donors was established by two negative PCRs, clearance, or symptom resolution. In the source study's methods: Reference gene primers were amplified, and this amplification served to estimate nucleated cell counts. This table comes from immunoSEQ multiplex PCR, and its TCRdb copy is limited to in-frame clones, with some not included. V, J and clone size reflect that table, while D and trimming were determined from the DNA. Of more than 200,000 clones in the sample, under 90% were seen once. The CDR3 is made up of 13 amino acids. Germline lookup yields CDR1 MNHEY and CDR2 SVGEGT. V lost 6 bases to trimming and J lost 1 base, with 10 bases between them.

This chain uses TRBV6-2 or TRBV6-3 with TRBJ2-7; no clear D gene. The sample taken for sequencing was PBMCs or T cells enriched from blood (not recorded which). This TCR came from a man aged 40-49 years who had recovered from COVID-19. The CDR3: CASSLENSYEQYF. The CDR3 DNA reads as TGTGCCAGCAGCTTAGAGAATTCCTACGAGCAGTACTTC.